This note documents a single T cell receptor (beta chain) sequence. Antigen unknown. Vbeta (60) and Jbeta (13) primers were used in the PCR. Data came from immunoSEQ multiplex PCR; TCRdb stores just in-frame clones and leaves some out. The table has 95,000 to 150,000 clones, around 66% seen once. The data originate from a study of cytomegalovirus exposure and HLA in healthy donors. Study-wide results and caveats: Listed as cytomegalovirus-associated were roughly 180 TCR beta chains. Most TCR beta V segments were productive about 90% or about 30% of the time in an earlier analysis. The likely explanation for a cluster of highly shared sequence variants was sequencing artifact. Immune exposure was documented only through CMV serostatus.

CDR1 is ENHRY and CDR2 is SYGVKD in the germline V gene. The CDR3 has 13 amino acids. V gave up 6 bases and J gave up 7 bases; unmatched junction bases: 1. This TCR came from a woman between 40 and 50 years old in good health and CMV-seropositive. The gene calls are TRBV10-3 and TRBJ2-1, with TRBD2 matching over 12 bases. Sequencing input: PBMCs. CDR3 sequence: CAIRGLAGNEQFF. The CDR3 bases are TGTGCCATCAGAGGACTAGCGGGGAATGAGCAGTTCTTC.